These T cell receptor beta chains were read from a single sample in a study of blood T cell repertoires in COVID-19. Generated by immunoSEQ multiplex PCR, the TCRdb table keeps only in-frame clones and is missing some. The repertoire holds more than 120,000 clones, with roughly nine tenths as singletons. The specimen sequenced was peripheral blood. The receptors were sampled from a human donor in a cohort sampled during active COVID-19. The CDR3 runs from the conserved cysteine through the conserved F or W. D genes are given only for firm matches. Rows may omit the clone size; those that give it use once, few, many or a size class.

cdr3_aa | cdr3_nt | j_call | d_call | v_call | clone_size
CASSQGQGAETIYYEQYF | TGCGCCAGCAGCCAGGGACAGGGGGCCGAAACAATCTACTACGAGCAGTACTTC | TRBJ2-7 | TRBD1 | TRBV5-1 | .
CASSELARARDTQYF | TGCGCCAGCAGCGAACTAGCGAGGGCAAGAGATACGCAGTATTTT | TRBJ2-3 | TRBD2 | TRBV5-1 | .
CASSQSGGYNQPQHF | TGTGCCAGCAGCCAATCAGGGGGTTACAATCAGCCCCAGCATTTT | TRBJ1-5 | TRBD1 | TRBV3-1/TRBV3-2 | .
CASSAFGGGNTGELFF | TGTGCCAGCAGCGCCTTCGGCGGGGGGAACACCGGGGAGCTGTTTTTT | TRBJ2-2 | TRBD2 | TRBV7-3 | .
CASSPMYLDRPYEQYF | TGTGCCAGCAGCCCGATGTATCTGGACAGGCCCTACGAGCAGTACTTC | TRBJ2-7 | TRBD1 | TRBV5-6 | .
CASSSGLAGSYNEQFF | TGTGCCAGCAGCTCGGGACTAGCGGGCTCCTACAATGAGCAGTTCTTC | TRBJ2-1 | TRBD2 | TRBV5-6 | .
CSASQVSYEQYF | TGCAGTGCTAGTCAGGTATCCTACGAGCAGTACTTC | TRBJ2-7 | . | TRBV20-1 | once
CASSPPLNRGKIGEQYF | TGTGCCAGCAGCCCCCCTCTAAATAGAGGGAAAATCGGCGAGCAGTACTTC | TRBJ2-7 | . | TRBV9 | .
CASSIDSGNYGYTF | TGTGCCAGTAGTATAGATTCAGGGAACTATGGCTACACCTTC | TRBJ1-2 | . | TRBV19 | .
CASSLEARGVAFF | TGTGCCAGCAGCTTAGAGGCCCGGGGAGTAGCTTTCTTT | TRBJ1-1 | . | TRBV7-2 | .
CASSRGLAGASAGELFF | TGCGCCAGCAGCCGGGGACTAGCGGGGGCGTCGGCCGGGGAGCTGTTTTTT | TRBJ2-2 | TRBD2 | TRBV5-1 | .
CASSLVAGGLDTQYF | TGTGCCAGCAGCTTAGTAGCGGGGGGCCTCGATACGCAGTATTTT | TRBJ2-3 | TRBD2 | TRBV7-2 | .
CASSSLTGEGNEQYF | TGTGCCAGCAGCTCCCTTACAGGGGAAGGGAACGAGCAGTACTTC | TRBJ2-7 | TRBD1 | TRBV13 | once
CASSPLDSGELFF | TGTGCCAGCTCACCATTGGACAGCGGGGAGCTGTTTTTT | TRBJ2-2 | . | TRBV18 | .
CASSGGLAPYEQYF | TGTGCCAGCAGCGGAGGATTGGCCCCCTACGAGCAGTACTTC | TRBJ2-7 | . | TRBV5-4 | .
CASSLGGGQGVGSYEQYF | TGTGCCAGCAGCTTGGGGGGCGGACAGGGTGTTGGGTCCTACGAGCAGTACTTC | TRBJ2-7 | TRBD1 | TRBV5-5 | .
CASSARWARGDTIYF | TGTGCCAGCAGCGCCAGATGGGCGCGGGGGGACACCATATATTTT | TRBJ1-3 | . | TRBV11-2 | .
CASSPGQRGSHKDNEQFF | TGTGCCAGCTCACCGGGACAGCGGGGGAGCCATAAGGACAATGAGCAGTTCTTC | TRBJ2-1 | . | TRBV18 | .
CASSVAPGLSDTQYF | TGTGCCAGCAGCGTAGCCCCTGGACTCTCAGATACGCAGTATTTT | TRBJ2-3 | . | TRBV9 | .
CASSEHSGSNTGELFF | TGTGCCAGCAGTGAACACAGCGGGAGCAACACCGGGGAGCTGTTTTTT | TRBJ2-2 | TRBD2 | TRBV25-1 | .
CASSLGRAAYNEQFF | TGTGCCAGCAGCTTAGGGAGGGCGGCCTACAATGAGCAGTTCTTC | TRBJ2-1 | TRBD2 | TRBV7-3 | .
CASILVRLFF | TGTGCCAGCATTCTAGTAAGACTGTTTTTT | TRBJ1-4 | . | TRBV27 | once
CASSPNFYDRGLNTGELFF | TGTGCCAGCTCACCCAATTTCTACGACAGGGGGCTCAACACCGGGGAGCTGTTTTTT | TRBJ2-2 | TRBD1 | TRBV18 | few
CASSLTGATNEKLFF | TGTGCCAGCAGCCTAACAGGTGCAACTAATGAAAAACTGTTTTTT | TRBJ1-4 | . | TRBV3-1/TRBV3-2 | .
CASSEAGGQGRETQYF | TGTGCCAGCAGTGAAGCGGGGGGACAGGGGCGAGAGACCCAGTACTTC | TRBJ2-5 | TRBD1 | TRBV6-1 | .